This T cell receptor beta chain was sequenced in a study of early T cells in non-severe SARS-CoV-2 infection. Study-level background: Sequencing of bulk RNA from unsorted whole blood was done, without chain pairing.

Deletions cut 3 bases from V and 7 bases from J, with 14 bases between. The CDR3 runs 14 residues. Germline CDR1 is SGHNT and CDR2 is YYREEE (reference sequence). Individually, cDNA molecules had unique molecular identifiers attached to them. TCRdb processed the 5' RACE reads anew with MiXCR; each CDR3 protein has one entry. This sample has tens of thousands of distinct CDR3 sequences, with about 8% found just once. This clonotype has more than one count but fewer than ten. This clonotype was obtained from an adult who was a healthcare worker with PCR-confirmed SARS-CoV-2 infection or an uninfected control (not recorded which). Sequenced sample: whole blood. This chain uses TRBV5-4 with TRBJ2-1; tentatively, D is TRBD2 (7 bases). The DNA of the CDR3 is TGTGCCAGCAGCTCCCGCGGGGGCGAGAATGAGCAGTTCTTC. It encodes CASSSRGGENEQFF.